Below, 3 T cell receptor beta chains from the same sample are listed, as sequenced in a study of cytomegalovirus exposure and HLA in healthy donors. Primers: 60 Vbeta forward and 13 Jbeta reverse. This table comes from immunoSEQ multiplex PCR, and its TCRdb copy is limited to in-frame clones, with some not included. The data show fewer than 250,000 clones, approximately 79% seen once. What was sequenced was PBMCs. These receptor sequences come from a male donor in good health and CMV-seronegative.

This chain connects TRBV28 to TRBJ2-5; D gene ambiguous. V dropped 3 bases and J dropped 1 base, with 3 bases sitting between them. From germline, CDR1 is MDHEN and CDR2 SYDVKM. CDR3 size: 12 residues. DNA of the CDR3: TGTGCCAGCAGTTTCTCCCAAGAGACCCAGTACTTC. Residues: CASSFSQETQYF.

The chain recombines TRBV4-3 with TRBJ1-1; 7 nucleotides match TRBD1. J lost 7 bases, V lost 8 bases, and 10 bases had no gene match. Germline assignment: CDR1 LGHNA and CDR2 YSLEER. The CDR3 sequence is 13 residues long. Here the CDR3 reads CASPEDRIIEAFF. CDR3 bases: TGCGCCAGCCCAGAGGACAGGATTATTGAAGCTTTCTTT.

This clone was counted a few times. CDR3 amino acids: CASSQLDMGFSGNTIYF. The CDR3 coding sequence is TGCGCCAGCAGCCAACTCGACATGGGTTTTTCTGGAAACACCATATATTTT. The chain combines TRBV4-1 with TRBJ1-3; D call uncertain. Looked up from germline, CDR1 is MGHRA and CDR2 is YSYEKL. The CDR3 extends over 17 amino acids. Trimming shortened V by 2 bases and J by 1 base, and 15 bases separated the two germline ends.